The rows below give T cell receptor beta chains drawn from one sample of a study of T cell repertoires in aging, cancer and after chemotherapy. TCRdb reprocessed the multiplex PCR reads via MiXCR and lists one record per CDR3 protein. The table records 800 to 1,100 distinct CDR3 sequences, roughly 22% of them present only once. The sequenced material came from blood. These receptors were taken from a human donor with a solid tumor. CDR3s include the opening cysteine and the closing phenylalanine or tryptophan. The D gene is left open where the match is weak. Size is stated for part of the rows, as once, few or many counts, or as a class when the clone is expanded.

j_call	v_call	clone_size	d_call	cdr3_aa	cdr3_nt
TRBJ1-2	TRBV20-1	large	.	CSARGGHGYTF	TGCAGTGCTAGGGGGGGCCATGGCTACACCTTC
TRBJ2-1	TRBV29-1	.	TRBD2	CSVEDPGGWDNEQFF	TGCAGCGTTGAAGACCCGGGGGGGTGGGACAATGAGCAGTTCTTC
TRBJ1-2	TRBV12-3/TRBV12-4	few	.	CASSFDFYPDLF	TGTGCCAGCAGTTTTGACTTCTACCCCGACCTCTTC
TRBJ2-2	TRBV20-1	medium-sized	.	CSARLTGELFF	TGCAGTGCTAGGCTAACCGGGGAGCTGTTTTTT
TRBJ2-1	TRBV11-3	.	.	CASRRGGNEQFF	TGTGCCAGCAGGAGGGGTGGCAATGAGCAGTTCTTC
TRBJ2-3	TRBV10-3	.	.	CAISELGGNTDTQYF	TGTGCCATCAGTGAGCTGGGGGGAAACACAGATACGCAGTATTTT
TRBJ2-7	TRBV30	large	.	CAWSPLGVSGYEQYF	TGTGCCTGGAGTCCCCTGGGGGTATCTGGCTACGAGCAGTACTTC
TRBJ1-5	TRBV10-3	.	.	CAISAPNQPQHF	TGTGCCATCTCGGCCCCCAATCAGCCCCAGCATTTT
TRBJ2-2	TRBV15	few	.	CATTPENTGELFF	TGTGCCACCACCCCAGAAAACACCGGGGAGCTGTTTTTT
TRBJ2-1	TRBV11-3	large	.	CASSLGGRGSYNEQFF	TGTGCCAGCAGCTTAGGGGGGAGAGGGTCCTACAATGAGCAGTTCTTC
TRBJ2-2	TRBV18	few	TRBD1	CASSPRQGADTGELFF	TGTGCCAGCTCACCACGGCAGGGGGCGGACACCGGGGAGCTGTTTTTT
TRBJ1-6	TRBV28	few	TRBD1	CASSLGQGNSPLHF	TGTGCCAGCAGTTTGGGACAGGGTAATTCACCCCTCCACTTT
TRBJ1-1	TRBV27	few	.	CASSLGVRMNTEAFF	TGTGCCAGCAGTTTAGGAGTCCGCATGAACACTGAAGCTTTCTTT
TRBJ2-1	TRBV6-4	.	TRBD1	CASSPADRATYNEQFF	TGTGCCAGCAGCCCGGCGGACAGGGCTACCTACAATGAGCAGTTCTTC
TRBJ2-1	TRBV6-1	medium-sized	.	CASSASVGGRHQFF	TGTGCCAGCAGTGCCTCGGTGGGGGGGCGGCACCAGTTCTTC
TRBJ2-1	TRBV20-1	few	TRBD2	CSAKGLAAHEQFF	TGCAGTGCTAAAGGACTAGCGGCCCATGAGCAGTTCTTC
TRBJ2-1	TRBV7-3	few	TRBD2	CASSMTSSWGNEQFF	TGTGCCAGCAGCATGACTAGCTCATGGGGGAATGAGCAGTTCTTC
TRBJ1-3	TRBV6-5	.	.	CASRDQYVLGNTIYF	TGTGCCAGCAGAGATCAGTACGTCCTCGGAAACACCATATATTTT
TRBJ2-7	TRBV12-3/TRBV12-4	few	.	CASSSLTGPEQYF	TGTGCCAGCAGCTCTCTGACAGGCCCCGAGCAGTACTTC
TRBJ2-6	TRBV20-1	.	.	CSASSGGPSGANVLTF	TGCAGTGCTAGCTCCGGAGGCCCCTCTGGGGCCAACGTCCTGACTTTC
TRBJ1-3	TRBV30	hyperexpanded	TRBD1	CAWSEGTGDDTIYF	TGTGCCTGGAGTGAGGGGACAGGCGACGACACCATATATTTT
TRBJ1-6	TRBV2	.	.	CASSELRGGSPLHF	TGTGCCAGCAGTGAGCTCAGGGGCGGTTCACCCCTCCACTTT
TRBJ2-1	TRBV19	.	.	CASRLTLGTSIVNEQFF	TGTGCCAGTAGACTCACCCTGGGAACTAGCATCGTGAATGAGCAGTTCTTC
TRBJ1-5	TRBV6-1	medium-sized	.	CASSEAGQQNQPQHF	TGTGCCAGCAGTGAAGCGGGGCAGCAAAATCAGCCCCAGCATTTT
TRBJ1-2	TRBV12-3/TRBV12-4	large	TRBD1	CASSVGTGGRGYTF	TGTGCCAGCAGCGTCGGGACAGGAGGGAGGGGCTACACCTTC
TRBJ2-7	TRBV5-6	medium-sized	.	CASSFTGNEQYF	TGTGCCAGCAGCTTCACAGGGAACGAGCAGTACTTC
TRBJ1-2	TRBV5-4	.	.	CASSPGPFNYGYTF	TGTGCCAGCAGCCCAGGACCTTTTAACTATGGCTACACCTTC
TRBJ2-7	TRBV6-5	large	TRBD1	CASSAHGQGGAYEQYF	TGTGCCAGCAGTGCCCACGGACAGGGAGGCGCCTACGAGCAGTACTTC
TRBJ2-3	TRBV7-9	few	TRBD1	CASSAGTGGGTDTQYF	TGTGCCAGCAGCGCCGGGACAGGGGGAGGAACAGATACGCAGTATTTT
TRBJ1-1	TRBV28	.	TRBD1	CASSFPGQEGAEAFF	TGTGCCAGCAGTTTCCCCGGACAGGAGGGGGCTGAAGCTTTCTTT
TRBJ2-2	TRBV4-1	.	.	CASSHHWTRGPGELFF	TGCGCCAGCAGCCACCACTGGACCCGGGGACCCGGGGAGCTGTTTTTT
TRBJ2-1	TRBV6-1	medium-sized	TRBD2	CASSEKGGGYNEQFF	TGTGCCAGCAGTGAAAAGGGCGGGGGTTACAATGAGCAGTTCTTC
TRBJ1-1	TRBV11-2	.	.	CASSFGRRNTEAFF	TGTGCCAGCAGCTTCGGCAGGCGAAACACTGAAGCTTTCTTT
TRBJ1-5	TRBV19	few	TRBD1	CASTPWTGANQPQHF	TGTGCCAGTACCCCATGGACAGGGGCCAATCAGCCCCAGCATTTT
TRBJ2-3	TRBV19	few	.	CASRPTGNTDTQYF	TGTGCCAGTAGGCCTACAGGGAACACAGATACGCAGTATTTT
TRBJ1-5	TRBV6-1	medium-sized	TRBD1	CASSLGQGDQPQHF	TGTGCCAGCAGCCTGGGACAGGGAGATCAGCCCCAGCATTTT
TRBJ2-7	TRBV7-2	few	.	CASSSKGGVSSYEQYF	TGTGCCAGCAGCTCCAAAGGAGGTGTTAGCTCCTACGAGCAGTACTTC
TRBJ1-5	TRBV28	few	.	CASSFLAGNQPQHF	TGTGCCAGCAGTTTCCTTGCGGGGAATCAGCCCCAGCATTTT
TRBJ1-1	TRBV19	medium-sized	.	CASSSPGKGTEAFF	TGTGCCAGTAGTTCCCCGGGAAAGGGGACTGAAGCTTTCTTT
TRBJ2-7	TRBV29-1	large	TRBD1	CSVVTGVAYEQYF	TGCAGCGTTGTGACAGGGGTGGCCTACGAGCAGTACTTC
TRBJ2-1	TRBV7-2	few	.	CASSSKLGSGSYNEQFF	TGTGCCAGCAGCTCCAAGTTGGGTAGCGGATCCTACAATGAGCAGTTCTTC
TRBJ1-5	TRBV6-1	.	TRBD1	CASSDRDSKNQPQHF	TGTGCCAGCAGTGACCGGGACAGTAAAAATCAGCCCCAGCATTTT
TRBJ1-5	TRBV12-3/TRBV12-4	few	.	CASSLGASGGQPQHF	TGTGCCAGCAGTTTAGGCGCATCGGGAGGGCAGCCCCAGCATTTT
TRBJ1-2	TRBV6-5	large	.	CASTLRGGGYTF	TGTGCCAGCACGCTCCGAGGAGGCGGCTACACCTTC
TRBJ2-7	TRBV20-1	medium-sized	.	CSAPEVGRGPYEQYF	TGCAGTGCCCCCGAGGTGGGGAGGGGGCCCTACGAGCAGTACTTC
TRBJ2-5	TRBV11-3	.	.	CASSSSDSSGETQYF	TGTGCCAGCAGCTCATCGGACTCAAGCGGGGAGACCCAGTACTTC
TRBJ1-4	TRBV28	few	TRBD1	CASSRRDRGWANEKLFF	TGTGCCAGCAGCCGCAGGGACAGGGGGTGGGCTAATGAAAAACTGTTTTTT
TRBJ1-6	TRBV30	.	.	CAWSEGTPNSPLHF	TGTGCCTGGAGTGAGGGGACACCAAATTCACCCCTCCACTTT
TRBJ1-6	TRBV7-2	few	TRBD1	CASSLDREVQNSPLHF	TGTGCCAGCAGCTTGGACAGGGAGGTCCAAAATTCACCCCTCCACTTT
TRBJ2-7	TRBV12-3/TRBV12-4	few	TRBD2	CASSLEVGSSGSMYEQYF	TGTGCCAGCAGTTTAGAAGTTGGAAGTAGCGGGAGTATGTACGAGCAGTACTTC
TRBJ2-1	TRBV20-1	few	TRBD2	CSALAGTSGDYNEQFF	TGCAGTGCGCTCGCCGGGACTAGCGGGGACTACAATGAGCAGTTCTTC
TRBJ1-6	TRBV10-2	medium-sized	.	CASSENGNSPLHF	TGCGCCAGCAGTGAAAACGGAAATTCACCCCTCCACTTT
TRBJ2-2	TRBV20-1	few	.	CSARGHATGTGELFF	TGCAGTGCTAGGGGCCATGCCACGGGCACCGGGGAGCTGTTTTTT